This TCR beta chain was documented in a study of T cell changes during pregnancy in multiple sclerosis. CDR1 is SGHNT and CDR2 is YYREEE in the germline V gene (reference sequence). The V and J ends lost 5 bases and 0 bases respectively, with 12 bases between them. This CDR3 has 15 residues. The repertoire was sequenced with immunoSEQ multiplex PCR; TCRdb's copy has only in-frame clones and lacks some. The profile shows 65,000 to 90,000 clones, 90% to 95% of them singletons. The chain employs TRBV5-4 and TRBJ2-1, with a tentative D call TRBD1 (6 bases). The sequencing used peripheral blood, collected in the first trimester of pregnancy. This TCR was recovered from a female donor with multiple sclerosis, enrolled in a pregnancy study. DNA of the CDR3: TGTGCCAGCAGAAACAGGGATAGCTCCTACAATGAGCAGTTCTTC. Its protein product is CASRNRDSSYNEQFF.